The next 5 T cell receptor beta chains were all read from a single sample in a study of blood T cell repertoires in COVID-19. Profiling relied on immunoSEQ multiplex PCR, and the TCRdb table lists in-frame clones only, not all of them. The sample records tens of thousands of clones, roughly 80% being singletons. The specimen sequenced was peripheral blood. All receptors come from a human donor in a cohort sampled during active COVID-19.

The V gene is TRBV7-3, the J gene TRBJ2-1, with 11 bases aligning to TRBD2. Germline assignment: CDR1 SGHTA and CDR2 FQGTGA. CDR3 length: 13 amino acids. J was trimmed by 15 bases and V by 3 bases; bases with no gene match: 7. The CDR3 reads CASSLPSGRTLFF. The CDR3 DNA sequence: TGTGCCAGCAGCTTGCCTAGCGGGAGGACATTGTTCTTC.

The rearrangement uses TRBV2 and TRBJ2-1; the match to TRBD2 covers 8 bases. Germline loops: CDR1 SNHLY, CDR2 FYNNEI. The junction had 14 bases not matched to a gene; V was cut back by 2 bases and J by 14 bases. The length of the CDR3 is 15 residues. For the CDR3, the DNA is TGTGCCAGCAGTGAATCTTCTAGCGGGCCGACGCGGGAGTTCTTC. It is translated as CASSESSSGPTREFF.

The chain uses TRBV5-6 and TRBJ1-2, with 8 bases identical to TRBD1. Unmatched junction bases numbered 7, after V lost 4 bases and J lost 8 bases. CDR3 length: 13 amino acids. The V gene's germline CDR1 is SGHDT and CDR2 YYEEEE. The CDR3 region has the DNA TGTGCCAGCAGCCACGACAGGGGAAGCGGCTACACCTTC. It codes for CASSHDRGSGYTF.

The chain has TRBV5-1 and TRBJ2-1, with 8 bases that match TRBD2. Germline V gene sequence: CDR1 SGHRS, CDR2 YFSETQ. The CDR3 is made up of 15 amino acids. The ends lost 7 bases at V and 7 bases at J; junction bases unmatched: 13. CDR3 coding DNA: TGCGCCAGCTCAAGGACAGCGGGAGTCAGGAATGAGCAGTTCTTC. The encoded protein is CASSRTAGVRNEQFF.

The V gene is TRBV28, the J gene TRBJ1-1; D not certain. Germline V lookup: CDR1 MDHEN, CDR2 SYDVKM. The V end was cut by 3 bases, the J end by 6 bases, with 5 bases between. The CDR3 spans 11 residues. The CDR3: CASSLEAEAFF. As DNA, the CDR3 is TGTGCCAGCAGTTTGGAGGCTGAAGCTTTCTTT.